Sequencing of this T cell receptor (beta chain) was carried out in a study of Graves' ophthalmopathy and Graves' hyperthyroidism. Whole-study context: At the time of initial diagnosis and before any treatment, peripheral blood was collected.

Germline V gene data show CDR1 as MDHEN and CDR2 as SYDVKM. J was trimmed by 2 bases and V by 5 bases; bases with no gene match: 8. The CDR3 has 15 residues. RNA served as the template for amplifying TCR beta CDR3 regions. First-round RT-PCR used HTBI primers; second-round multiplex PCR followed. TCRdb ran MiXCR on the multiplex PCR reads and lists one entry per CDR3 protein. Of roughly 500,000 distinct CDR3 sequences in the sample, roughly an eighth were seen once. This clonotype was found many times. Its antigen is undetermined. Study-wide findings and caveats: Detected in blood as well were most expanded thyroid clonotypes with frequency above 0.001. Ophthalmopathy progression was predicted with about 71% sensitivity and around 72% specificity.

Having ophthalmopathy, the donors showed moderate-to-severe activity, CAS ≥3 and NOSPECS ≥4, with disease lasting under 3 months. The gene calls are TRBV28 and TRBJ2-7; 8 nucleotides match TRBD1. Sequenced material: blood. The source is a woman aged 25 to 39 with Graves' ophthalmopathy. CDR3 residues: CASSDRQGFAYEQYF. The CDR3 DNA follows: TGTGCCAGCAGTGACCGACAGGGGTTTGCCTACGAGCAGTACTTC.